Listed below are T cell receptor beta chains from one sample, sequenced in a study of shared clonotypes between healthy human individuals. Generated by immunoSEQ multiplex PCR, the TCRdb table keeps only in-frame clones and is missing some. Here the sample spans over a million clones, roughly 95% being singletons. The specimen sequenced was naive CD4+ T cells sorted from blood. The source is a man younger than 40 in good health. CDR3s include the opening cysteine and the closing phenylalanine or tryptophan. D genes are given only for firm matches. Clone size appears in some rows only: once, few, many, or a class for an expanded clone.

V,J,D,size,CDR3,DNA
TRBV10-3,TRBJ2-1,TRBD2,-,CATAGGERKIYNEQFF,TGTGCCACCGCGGGGGGAGAACGTAAGATTTACAATGAGCAGTTCTTC
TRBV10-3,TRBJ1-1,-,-,CAISGSVTANTEAFF,TGTGCCATCAGTGGCAGCGTGACAGCGAACACTGAAGCTTTCTTT
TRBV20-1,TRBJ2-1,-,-,CSASGEREQFF,TGCAGTGCTAGTGGGGAGCGTGAGCAGTTCTTC
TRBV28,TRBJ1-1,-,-,CASSLRGGPSTEAFF,TGTGCCAGCAGTTTACGAGGGGGTCCTTCCACTGAAGCTTTCTTT
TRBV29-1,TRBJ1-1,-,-,CSVTDSRGAFF,TGCAGCGTTACCGACAGTCGCGGGGCTTTCTTT
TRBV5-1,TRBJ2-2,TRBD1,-,CASSLDPDRRNAGELFF,TGCGCCAGCAGCTTGGACCCGGACAGGAGAAATGCCGGGGAGCTGTTTTTT
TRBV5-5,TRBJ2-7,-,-,CASSLAGANYEQYF,TGTGCCAGCAGCTTGGCGGGGGCAAACTACGAGCAGTACTTC
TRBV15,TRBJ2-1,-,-,CATSKDSGYNEQFF,TGTGCCACCAGCAAGGATAGCGGATACAATGAGCAGTTCTTC
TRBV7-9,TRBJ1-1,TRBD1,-,CASSSEEDRGIDRTEAFF,TGTGCCAGCAGCTCGGAGGAGGACAGGGGGATTGACCGTACAGAAGCTTTCTTT
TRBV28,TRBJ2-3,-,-,CASSLGGENTDTQYF,TGTGCCAGCAGTTTAGGCGGGGAGAACACAGATACGCAGTATTTT
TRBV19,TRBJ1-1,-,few,CASSPTRTEAFF,TGTGCCAGTAGCCCGACGAGGACTGAAGCTTTCTTT
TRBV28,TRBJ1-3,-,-,CASSSTASSGNTIYF,TGTGCCAGCAGTTCGACTGCGAGCTCTGGAAACACCATATATTTT
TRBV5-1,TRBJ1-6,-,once,CASSVGTGGNSPLHF,TGCGCCAGCAGCGTCGGGACCGGGGGGAATTCACCCCTCCACTTT
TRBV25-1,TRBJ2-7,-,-,CASSELIGYEQYF,TGTGCCAGCAGTGAATTGATTGGCTACGAGCAGTACTTC
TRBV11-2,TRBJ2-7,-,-,CASSPRTEGYEQYF,TGTGCCAGCAGCCCTCGAACAGAAGGATACGAGCAGTACTTC
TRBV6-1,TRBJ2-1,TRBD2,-,CASSALGGRIAGYNEQFF,TGTGCCAGCAGTGCCCTGGGAGGTCGAATAGCGGGGTACAATGAGCAGTTCTTC
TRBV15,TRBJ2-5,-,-,CATSRPQEYQETQYF,TGTGCCACCAGCAGACCCCAAGAGTACCAAGAGACCCAGTACTTC
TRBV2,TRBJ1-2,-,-,CASIKIANYGYTF,TGTGCCAGCATCAAGATTGCTAACTATGGCTACACCTTC
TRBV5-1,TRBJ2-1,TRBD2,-,CASSLFGAGGEQFF,TGCGCCAGCAGCTTGTTCGGAGCGGGAGGTGAGCAGTTCTTC
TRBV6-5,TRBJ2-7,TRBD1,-,CASSYSITRGYYEQYF,TGTGCCAGCAGTTACTCTATTACCAGGGGGTACTACGAGCAGTACTTC
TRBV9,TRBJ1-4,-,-,CASSATIGEKLFF,TGTGCCAGCAGCGCGACGATTGGGGAAAAACTGTTTTTT
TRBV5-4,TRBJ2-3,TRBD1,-,CASSLAGTGLDTQYF,TGTGCCAGCAGCTTGGCAGGGACAGGGTTAGATACGCAGTATTTT
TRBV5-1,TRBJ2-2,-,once,CASRYIGIANTGELFF,TGCGCCAGCAGGTATATCGGGATCGCGAACACCGGGGAGCTGTTTTTT
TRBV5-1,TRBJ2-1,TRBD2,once,CASSPGLAGGPYNEQFF,TGCGCCAGCAGCCCGGGACTAGCGGGAGGGCCCTACAATGAGCAGTTCTTC
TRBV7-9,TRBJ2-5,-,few,CASSFGETQYF,TGTGCCAGCAGCTTCGGAGAGACCCAGTACTTC
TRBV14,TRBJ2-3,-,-,CASSPRRAATTDTQYF,TGTGCCAGCAGCCCCCGTCGGGCGGCAACCACAGATACGCAGTATTTT
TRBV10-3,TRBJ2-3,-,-,CAISEFAALDTQYF,TGTGCCATCAGTGAGTTTGCAGCATTAGATACGCAGTATTTT
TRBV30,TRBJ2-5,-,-,CAWSVRVLETQYF,TGTGCCTGGAGTGTCCGGGTTCTAGAGACCCAGTACTTC
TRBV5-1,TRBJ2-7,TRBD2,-,CASSFLPSGSYEQYF,TGCGCCAGCAGCTTTCTCCCTAGCGGCTCCTACGAGCAGTACTTC
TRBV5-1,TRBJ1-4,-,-,CASSWGNEGLFF,TGCGCCAGCAGCTGGGGTAATGAAGGACTGTTTTTT
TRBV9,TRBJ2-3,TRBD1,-,CASSVEGQGAADTQYF,TGTGCCAGCAGCGTAGAGGGACAGGGGGCAGCAGATACGCAGTATTTT
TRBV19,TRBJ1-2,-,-,CASSTGNGANYGYTF,TGTGCCAGTAGTACTGGGAACGGAGCTAACTATGGCTACACCTTC
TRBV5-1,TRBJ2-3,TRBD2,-,CASSGGLALVGDTQYF,TGCGCCAGCAGCGGAGGACTAGCGCTCGTAGGAGATACGCAGTATTTT
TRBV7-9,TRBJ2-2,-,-,CASSLRETDTGELFF,TGTGCCAGCAGCTTAAGGGAGACCGACACCGGGGAGCTGTTTTTT
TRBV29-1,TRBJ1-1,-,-,CSVRGPHTEAFF,TGCAGCGTTCGGGGACCGCACACTGAAGCTTTCTTT
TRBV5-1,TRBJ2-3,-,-,CASRSQPTDTQYF,TGCGCCAGCAGGTCACAGCCCACAGATACGCAGTATTTT
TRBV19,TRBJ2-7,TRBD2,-,CASSILASGSRYEQYF,TGTGCCAGTAGTATACTGGCTAGCGGGAGTAGGTACGAGCAGTACTTC
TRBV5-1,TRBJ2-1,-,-,CASSLRGSRYEQFF,TGCGCCAGCAGCCTCAGGGGTAGTAGGTATGAGCAGTTCTTC
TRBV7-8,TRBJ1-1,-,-,CASSHRGGTEAFF,TGTGCCAGCAGCCATCGGGGTGGGACAGAAGCTTTCTTT
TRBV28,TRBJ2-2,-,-,CASSPGTQKGGELFF,TGTGCCAGCAGCCCCGGGACTCAAAAAGGGGGGGAGCTGTTTTTT
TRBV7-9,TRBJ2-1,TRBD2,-,CASSPRLATYNEQFF,TGTGCCAGCAGCCCTCGACTAGCGACCTACAATGAGCAGTTCTTC
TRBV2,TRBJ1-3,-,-,CASSDLGLSGNTIYF,TGTGCCAGCAGCGACCTGGGCCTCTCTGGAAACACCATATATTTT
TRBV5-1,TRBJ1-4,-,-,CASSGRAGEKLFF,TGCGCCAGCAGTGGGAGGGCAGGGGAAAAACTGTTTTTT
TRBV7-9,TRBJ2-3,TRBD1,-,CAISQDRVGTDTQYF,TGTGCCATCTCCCAGGACAGGGTAGGCACAGATACGCAGTATTTT
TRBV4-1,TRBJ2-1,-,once,CASSQERAGTYNEQFF,TGCGCCAGCAGCCAAGAACGGGCAGGGACATACAATGAGCAGTTCTTC
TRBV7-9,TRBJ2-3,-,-,CASSLSPAILPTDTQYF,TGTGCCAGCAGCTTGAGCCCAGCGATTCTCCCCACAGATACGCAGTATTTT
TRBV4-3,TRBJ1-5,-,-,CASSQEKSDPNQPQHF,TGCGCCAGCAGCCAAGAGAAGTCGGACCCCAATCAGCCCCAGCATTTT
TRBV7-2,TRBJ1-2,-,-,CASSLANDPRGYTF,TGTGCCAGCAGCTTAGCGAACGACCCTCGGGGCTACACCTTC
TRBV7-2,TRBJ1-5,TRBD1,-,CASSSWDRAQPQHF,TGTGCCAGCAGCTCTTGGGACAGGGCTCAGCCCCAGCATTTT
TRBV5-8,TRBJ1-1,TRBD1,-,CASSLRQGRTEAFF,TGTGCCAGCAGCTTACGACAGGGCCGCACTGAAGCTTTCTTT
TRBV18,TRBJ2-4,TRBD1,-,CASSLDRGRDIQYF,TGTGCCAGCTCATTGGACAGGGGGAGAGACATTCAGTACTTC
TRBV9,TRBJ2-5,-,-,CASSVGWVRETQYF,TGTGCCAGCAGCGTAGGGTGGGTTAGGGAGACCCAGTACTTC
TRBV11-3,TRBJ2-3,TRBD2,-,CASSLPGTSGRDTQYF,TGTGCCAGCAGCCTCCCCGGGACTAGCGGGAGAGATACGCAGTATTTT
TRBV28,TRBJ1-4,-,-,CFHAGLTNEKLFF,TGTTTCCACGCAGGGCTTACTAATGAAAAACTGTTTTTT
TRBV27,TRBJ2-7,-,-,CASSSLSGFYEQYF,TGTGCCAGCAGTTCCCTCTCCGGCTTCTACGAGCAGTACTTC
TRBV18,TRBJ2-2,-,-,CASSFYSLADGELFF,TGTGCCAGCTCATTCTACAGTCTGGCGGACGGGGAGCTGTTTTTT
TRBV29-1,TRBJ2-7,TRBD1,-,CSVEGGQGYSYEQYF,TGCAGCGTTGAAGGGGGACAGGGGTACTCCTACGAGCAGTACTTC